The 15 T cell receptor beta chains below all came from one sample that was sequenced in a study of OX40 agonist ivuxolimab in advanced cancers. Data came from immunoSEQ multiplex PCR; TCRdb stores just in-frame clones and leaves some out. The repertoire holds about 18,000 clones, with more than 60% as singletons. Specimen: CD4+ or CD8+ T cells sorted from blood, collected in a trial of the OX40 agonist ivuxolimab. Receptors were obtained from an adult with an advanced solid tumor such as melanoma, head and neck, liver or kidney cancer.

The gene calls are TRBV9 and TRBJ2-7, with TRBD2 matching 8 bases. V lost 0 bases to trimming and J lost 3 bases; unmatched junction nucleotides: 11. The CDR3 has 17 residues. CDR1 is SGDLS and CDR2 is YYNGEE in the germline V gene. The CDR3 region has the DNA TGTGCCAGCAGCGTAGCTCGAATTCGGGAGGGAAGCTACGAGCAGTACTTC. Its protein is CASSVARIREGSYEQYF.

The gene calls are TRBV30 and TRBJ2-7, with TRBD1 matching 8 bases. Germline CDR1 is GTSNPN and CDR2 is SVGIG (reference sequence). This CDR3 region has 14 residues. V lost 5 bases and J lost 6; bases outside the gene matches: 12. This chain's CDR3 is CAWGLDRGSSEQYF. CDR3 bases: TGTGCCTGGGGACTCGACAGGGGTAGTTCCGAGCAGTACTTC. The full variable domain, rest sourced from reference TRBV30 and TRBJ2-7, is SQTIHQWPATLVQPVGSPLSLECTVEGTSNPNLYWYRQAAGRGLQLLFYSVGIGQISSEVPQNLSASRPQDRQFILSSKKLLLSDSGFYLCAWGLDRGSSEQYFGPGTRLTVT.

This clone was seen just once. Here the CDR3 reads CASSVEGLDTEAFF. The CDR3 coding sequence is TGTGCCAGCAGCGTAGAGGGTTTGGACACTGAAGCTTTCTTT. The V and J genes are TRBV9 and TRBJ1-1; D gene ambiguous. Germline loops: CDR1 SGDLS, CDR2 YYNGEE. This CDR3 comprises 14 residues. With 0 bases removed from V and 3 bases from J, the gap between germline ends came to 9 bases.

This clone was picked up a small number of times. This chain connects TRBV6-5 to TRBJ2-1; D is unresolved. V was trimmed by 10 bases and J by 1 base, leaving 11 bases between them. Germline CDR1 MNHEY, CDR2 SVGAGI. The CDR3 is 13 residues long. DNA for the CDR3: TGTGCCACCGGGTCCGCGTCCTACAATGAGCAGTTCTTC. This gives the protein CATGSASYNEQFF.

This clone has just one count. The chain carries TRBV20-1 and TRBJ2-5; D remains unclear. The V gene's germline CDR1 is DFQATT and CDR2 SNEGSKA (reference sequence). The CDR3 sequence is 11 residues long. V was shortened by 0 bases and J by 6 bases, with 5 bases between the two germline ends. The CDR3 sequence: CSAREEKTQYF. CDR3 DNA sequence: TGCAGTGCTAGAGAGGAGAAGACCCAGTACTTC.

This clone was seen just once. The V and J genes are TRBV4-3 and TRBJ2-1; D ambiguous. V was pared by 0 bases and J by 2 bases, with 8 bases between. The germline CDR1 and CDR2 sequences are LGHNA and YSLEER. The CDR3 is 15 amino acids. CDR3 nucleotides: TGCGCCAGCAGCCAAGATGGGCTACCCTACAATGAGCAGTTCTTC. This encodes CASSQDGLPYNEQFF.

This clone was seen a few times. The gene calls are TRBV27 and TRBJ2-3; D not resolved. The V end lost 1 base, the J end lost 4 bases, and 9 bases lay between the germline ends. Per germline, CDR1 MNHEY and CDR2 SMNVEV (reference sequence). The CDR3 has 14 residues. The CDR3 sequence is CASSLYESADTQYF. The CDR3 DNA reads TGTGCCAGCAGTTTATATGAGTCGGCAGATACGCAGTATTTT.

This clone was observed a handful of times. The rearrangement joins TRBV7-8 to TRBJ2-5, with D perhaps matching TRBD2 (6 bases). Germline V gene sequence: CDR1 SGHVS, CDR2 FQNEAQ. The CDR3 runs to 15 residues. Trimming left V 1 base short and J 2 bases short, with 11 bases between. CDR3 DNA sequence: TGTGCCAGCAGCTTAGTAGGGACTCTTCAAGAGACCCAGTACTTC. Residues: CASSLVGTLQETQYF.

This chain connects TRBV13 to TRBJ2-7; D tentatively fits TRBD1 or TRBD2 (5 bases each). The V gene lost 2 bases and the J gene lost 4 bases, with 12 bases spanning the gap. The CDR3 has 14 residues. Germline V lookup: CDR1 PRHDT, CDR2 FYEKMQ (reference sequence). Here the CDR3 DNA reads TGTGCCAGCAGCTTAAGGGGAAGCGGATACGAGCAGTACTTC. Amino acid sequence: CASSLRGSGYEQYF. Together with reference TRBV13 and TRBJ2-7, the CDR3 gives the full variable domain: AAGVIQSPRHLIKEKRETATLKCYPIPRHDTVYWYQQGPGQDPQFLISFYEKMQSDKGSIPDRFSAQQFSDYHSELNMSSLELGDSALYFCASSLRGSGYEQYFGPGTRLTVT.

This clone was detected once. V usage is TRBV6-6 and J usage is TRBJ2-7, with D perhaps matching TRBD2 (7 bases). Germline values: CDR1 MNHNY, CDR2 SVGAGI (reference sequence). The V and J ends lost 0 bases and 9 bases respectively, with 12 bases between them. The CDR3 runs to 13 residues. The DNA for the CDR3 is TGTGCCAGCAGTTACTCGATGAGGGGGGGGCAGTACTTC. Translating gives CASSYSMRGGQYF.

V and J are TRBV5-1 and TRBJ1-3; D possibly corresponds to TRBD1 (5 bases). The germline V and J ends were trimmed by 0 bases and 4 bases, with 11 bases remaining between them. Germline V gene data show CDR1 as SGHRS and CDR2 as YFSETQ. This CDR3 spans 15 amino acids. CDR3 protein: CASSLVGGGGNTIYF. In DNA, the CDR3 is TGCGCCAGCAGCTTGGTTGGGGGAGGAGGAAACACCATATATTTT.

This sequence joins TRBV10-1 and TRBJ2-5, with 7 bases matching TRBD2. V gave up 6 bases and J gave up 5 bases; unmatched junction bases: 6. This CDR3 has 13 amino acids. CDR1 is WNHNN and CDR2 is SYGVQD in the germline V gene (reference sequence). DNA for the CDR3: TGCGCCAGCAGGGCGGGAGAGTATGAGACCCAGTACTTC. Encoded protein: CASRAGEYETQYF.

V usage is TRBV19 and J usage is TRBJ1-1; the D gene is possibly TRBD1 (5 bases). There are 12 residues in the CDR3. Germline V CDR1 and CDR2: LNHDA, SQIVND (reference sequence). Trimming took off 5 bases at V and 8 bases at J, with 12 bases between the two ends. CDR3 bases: TGTGCCAGTAGTGCAGCCGGGGCAGAAGCTTTCTTT. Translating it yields CASSAAGAEAFF.

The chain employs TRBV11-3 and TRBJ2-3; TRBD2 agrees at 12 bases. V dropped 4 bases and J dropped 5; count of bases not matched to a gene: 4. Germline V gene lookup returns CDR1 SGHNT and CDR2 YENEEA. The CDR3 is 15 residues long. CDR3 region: CASSSEGLAGDTQYF. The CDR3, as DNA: TGTGCCAGCAGCTCCGAGGGACTAGCGGGAGATACGCAGTATTTT.

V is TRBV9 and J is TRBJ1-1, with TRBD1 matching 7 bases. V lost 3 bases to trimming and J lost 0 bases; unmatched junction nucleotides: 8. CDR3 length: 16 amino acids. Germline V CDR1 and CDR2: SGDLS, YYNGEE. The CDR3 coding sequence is TGTGCCAGCAGCGACCTTACGGGACAGATGAACACTGAAGCTTTCTTT. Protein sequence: CASSDLTGQMNTEAFF. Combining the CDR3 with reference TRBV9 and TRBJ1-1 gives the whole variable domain DSGVTQTPKHLITATGQRVTLRCSPRSGDLSVYWYQQSLDQGLQFLIQYYNGEERAKGNILERFSAQQFPDLHSELNLSSLELGDSALYFCASSDLTGQMNTEAFFGQGTRLTVV.